These 2 T cell receptor beta chains share one sample of origin, sequenced in a study of blood T cell repertoires in COVID-19. Measured with immunoSEQ multiplex PCR; TCRdb has only the in-frame clones, and not every one. The sample records 200,000 or so clones, around nine tenths being singletons. The sample consisted of peripheral blood. The receptors shown here come from a woman aged 60-70 years with acute or convalescent COVID-19.

The chain employs TRBV30 and TRBJ2-1; D is perhaps TRBD2 (6 bases). CDR3 length: 12 residues. With 2 bases removed from V and 10 bases from J, the gap between germline ends came to 12 bases. The germline V gene encodes CDR1 GTSNPN and CDR2 SVGIG (reference sequence). For the CDR3, the DNA is TGTGCCTGGAGTTTCCGGGGAGGAGAGCAGTTCTTC. Encoded protein: CAWSFRGGEQFF.

The chain is built from TRBV7-6 and TRBJ2-2; 8 nucleotides agree with TRBD2. The CDR3 loop spans 16 amino acids. The germline gives CDR1 SGHVS, CDR2 FNYEAQ. The junction had 10 bases not matched to a gene; V was cut back by 4 bases and J by 6 bases. CDR3 sequence: CASSSTSGSRSGELFF. Written as DNA, the CDR3 is TGTGCCAGCAGCTCCACTAGCGGAAGTCGGTCCGGGGAGCTGTTTTTT.